The clone carrying this T cell receptor (beta chain) came up a few times. Its antigen is not known. Germline lookup yields CDR1 MNHNS and CDR2 SASEGT. V lost 0 bases and J 4 bases, leaving 10 bases between the germline ends. This CDR3 spans 15 amino acids. The data stem from a study of T-cell reconstitution after alpha-beta-depleted transplantation in children. Whole-study findings and limits: Alpha-beta T cells present about two months after transplant were reported to originate from several hundred expanded graft clones. The origin of high day-60 TCRbeta diversity in some patients lay in surviving recipient T cells and thymic progenitors. When one year had passed after transplant, most T-cell counts and diversity came from newly produced T cells.

It was with unique molecular identifiers that the TCRbeta library was prepared. TCRdb re-called the PCR reads with MiXCR, one entry per CDR3 protein. The table has some 350,000 distinct CDR3 sequences, under 20% seen once. The source material was PBMCs, mostly from graft donor cells, sampled 360 days after TCRalphabeta/CD19-depleted stem cell transplant. The sequence was collected from a male patient between 2 and 15 years old who had a stem cell transplant for acute lymphoblastic leukemia, so the T cells may come from the graft donor. The chain joins TRBV6-1 to TRBJ1-3; D is uncertain. The CDR3 DNA follows: TGTGCCAGCAGTGAAGCGGGTTTAGGGGGAAACACCATATATTTT. Encoded protein: CASSEAGLGGNTIYF.